This TCR beta chain comes out of a study of T cells after yellow fever vaccination. TCRdb redid the calling of the 5' RACE reads with MiXCR, one entry per CDR3 protein. The table has more than 80,000 distinct CDR3 sequences, roughly 5.8% seen once. This TCR was sampled from a man aged 18 to 35 who received the YFV17D yellow fever vaccine. Sequencing used CD8+ T cells sorted from PBMCs, obtained 10 days after the yellow fever booster vaccination.

CDR3 region: CASSLATGGFGNEQFF. CDR3 coding DNA: TGTGCCAGCAGCTTAGCCACGGGGGGCTTTGGAAATGAGCAGTTCTTC. The chain has TRBV13 and TRBJ2-1, with a tentative D call TRBD2 (7 bases). Germline CDR1 is PRHDT and CDR2 is FYEKMQ (reference sequence). With 1 base removed from V and 7 bases from J, the gap between germline ends came to 17 bases. This CDR3 is 16 amino acids long.